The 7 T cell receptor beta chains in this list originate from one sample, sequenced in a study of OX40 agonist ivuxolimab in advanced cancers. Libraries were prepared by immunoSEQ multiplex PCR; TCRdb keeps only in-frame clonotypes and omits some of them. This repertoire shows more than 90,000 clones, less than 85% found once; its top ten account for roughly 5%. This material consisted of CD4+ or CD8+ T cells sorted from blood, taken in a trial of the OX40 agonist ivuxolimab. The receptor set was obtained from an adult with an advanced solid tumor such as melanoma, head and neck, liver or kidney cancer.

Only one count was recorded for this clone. For the CDR3, the DNA is TGTGCCAGCAGCGTAGTCGGGCAAAAAGGGGAGACCCAGTACTTC. This encodes CASSVVGQKGETQYF. The chain combines TRBV9 with TRBJ2-5; D not certain. The CDR3 sequence is 15 residues long. V was cut by 0 bases and J by 5 bases, with 14 bases left in between. CDR1 SGDLS and CDR2 YYNGEE come from the germline V gene.

For the CDR3, the DNA is TGTGCCAGCAGTTTATCCAGACAGGGTAAAAACTATGGCTACACCTTC. It yields the protein CASSLSRQGKNYGYTF. The chain uses TRBV27 and TRBJ1-2, with 7 nucleotides matching TRBD1. Germline-derived CDR1 and CDR2 are MNHEY and SMNVEV (reference sequence). CDR3 length equals 16 residues. V gave up 0 bases and J gave up 2 bases; unmatched junction bases: 6.

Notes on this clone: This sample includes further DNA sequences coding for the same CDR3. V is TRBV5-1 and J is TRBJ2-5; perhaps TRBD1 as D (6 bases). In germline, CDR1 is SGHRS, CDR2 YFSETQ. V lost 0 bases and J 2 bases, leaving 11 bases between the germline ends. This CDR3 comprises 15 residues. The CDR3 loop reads CASSLAPGAQETQYF. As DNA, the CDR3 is TGCGCCAGCAGCTTGGCGCCAGGGGCACAAGAGACCCAGTACTTC.

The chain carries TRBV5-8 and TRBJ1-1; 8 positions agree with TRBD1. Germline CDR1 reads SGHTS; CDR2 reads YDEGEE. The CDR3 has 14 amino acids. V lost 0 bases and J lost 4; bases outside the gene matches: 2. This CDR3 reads CASSLETGGTEAFF. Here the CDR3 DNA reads TGTGCCAGCAGCTTGGAAACAGGGGGCACTGAAGCTTTCTTT.

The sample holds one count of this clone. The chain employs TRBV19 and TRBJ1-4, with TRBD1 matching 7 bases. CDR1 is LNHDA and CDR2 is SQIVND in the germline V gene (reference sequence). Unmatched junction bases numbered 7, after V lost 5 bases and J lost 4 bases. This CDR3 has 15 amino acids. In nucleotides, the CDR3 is TGTGCCAGTAGTGCCGGACAGGCTGGTAATGAAAAACTGTTTTTT. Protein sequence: CASSAGQAGNEKLFF.

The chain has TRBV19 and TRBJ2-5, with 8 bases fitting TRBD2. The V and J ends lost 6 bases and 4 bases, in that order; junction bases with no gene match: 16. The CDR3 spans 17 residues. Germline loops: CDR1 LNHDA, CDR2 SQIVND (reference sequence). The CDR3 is CASREGSGSLLLETQYF. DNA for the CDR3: TGTGCCAGTAGAGAGGGGAGCGGGAGTCTATTGTTAGAGACCCAGTACTTC. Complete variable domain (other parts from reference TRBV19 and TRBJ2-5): DGGITQSPKYLFRKEGQNVTLSCEQNLNHDAMYWYRQDPGQGLRLIYYSQIVNDFQKGDIAEGYSVSREKKESFPLTVTSAQKNPTAFYLCASREGSGSLLLETQYFGPGTRLLVL.

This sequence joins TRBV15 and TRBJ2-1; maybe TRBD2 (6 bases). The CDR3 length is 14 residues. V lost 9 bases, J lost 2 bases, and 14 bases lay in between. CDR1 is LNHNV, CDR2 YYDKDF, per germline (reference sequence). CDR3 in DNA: TGTGCCACTTCGGGAGCCGGCCCCTACAATGAGCAGTTCTTC. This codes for CATSGAGPYNEQFF.